Listed here are 30 T cell receptor beta chains from one sample, sequenced in a study of T-cell reconstitution after alpha-beta-depleted transplantation in children. During its preparation, the TCRbeta library received unique molecular identifiers. TCRdb re-analysed the PCR reads in MiXCR, keeping a single row per CDR3 protein. Of around 100,000 distinct CDR3 sequences detected, about 9.4% appear once; the ten largest clones hold under 40%. The source was PBMCs, collected before TCRalphabeta/CD19-depleted stem cell transplant. Every receptor here comes from a boy aged 2 to 10 with acute lymphoblastic leukemia, due to receive a stem cell transplant.

This clonotype has just a few counts. V usage is TRBV20-1 and J usage is TRBJ1-1, with a weak D call TRBD1 (5 bases). This CDR3 is 13 amino acids long. V was shortened by 6 bases and J by 5 bases, with 16 bases between the two germline ends. Germline loops: CDR1 DFQATT, CDR2 SNEGSKA (reference sequence). The CDR3 is CSAWGGAGTEAFF. The CDR3 region has the DNA TGCAGTGCCTGGGGCGGGGCCGGTACTGAAGCTTTCTTT.

The rearrangement joins TRBV12-3 or TRBV12-4 to TRBJ2-1, with 7 bases fitting TRBD1. The CDR3 is made up of 15 amino acids. J was trimmed by 2 bases and V by 6 bases; bases with no gene match: 7. CDR3: CASSPVRGTYNEQFF. The CDR3 region has the DNA TGTGCCAGCAGCCCCGTCAGGGGGACCTACAATGAGCAGTTCTTC.

The J gene is TRBJ1-2, the V gene TRBV28; possible D gene TRBD1, 6 bases. Deletions cut 3 bases from V and 7 bases from J, with 12 bases between. The CDR3 has 13 amino acids. The germline CDR1 and CDR2 sequences are MDHEN and SYDVKM. CDR3 residues: CASSLSGASGYTF. For the CDR3, the DNA is TGTGCCAGCAGTTTGTCAGGGGCCAGTGGCTACACCTTC.

This clonotype was counted many times. The chain combines TRBV4-1 with TRBJ2-1, with D perhaps matching TRBD1 or TRBD2 (6 bases each). CDR3 length: 19 residues. Trimming shortened V by 3 bases and J by 0 bases, and 21 bases separated the two germline ends. Germline V gives CDR1 MGHRA, CDR2 YSYEKL. CDR3 region: CASSQGGEGVGFSYNEQFF. In nucleotides, the CDR3 is TGCGCCAGCAGCCAGGGGGGTGAGGGGGTTGGATTCTCCTACAATGAGCAGTTCTTC.

This clonotype was recorded a few times. V and J are TRBV20-1 and TRBJ2-2; TRBD1 aligns across 7 bases. The CDR3 length is 18 residues. CDR1 is DFQATT and CDR2 is SNEGSKA in the germline V gene (reference sequence). Trimming removed 1 base from V and 3 bases from J; junction bases left unmatched: 14. The CDR3 nucleotides read TGCAGTGCTAGAGGCCCCCCCTACAGGGGTTCATACACCGGGGAGCTGTTTTTT. Translated, it gives CSARGPPYRGSYTGELFF.

This clonotype occurred a few times. The CDR3 DNA is TGTGCCACCGGTTTGGGGGAGGAGGATACGCAGTATTTT. Translating it yields CATGLGEEDTQYF. V usage is TRBV24-1 and J usage is TRBJ2-3; perhaps TRBD2 as D (6 bases). The germline V gene encodes CDR1 KGHDR and CDR2 SFDVKD. Trimming shortened V by 9 bases and J by 6 bases, and 15 bases separated the two germline ends. The CDR3 spans 13 residues.

In this sample, this clonotype turned up many times. The V call is TRBV7-2, the J call TRBJ2-1, with D tentatively TRBD2 (6 bases). Germline CDR1 reads SGHTA; CDR2 reads FQGNSA. This CDR3 region has 13 residues. The ends were cut back, 5 bases at V and 12 bases at J, with 17 bases in the middle. The CDR3: CASSVIAVPPQFF. In DNA form, the CDR3 reads TGTGCCAGCAGCGTTATAGCGGTCCCCCCGCAGTTCTTC.

The CDR3 coding sequence is TGTGCCAGCAGCTCCAGGGGGCGCCGGAATCAGCCCCAGCATTTT. Translation gives CASSSRGRRNQPQHF. V usage is TRBV5-6 and J usage is TRBJ1-5; TRBD1 matches at 8 bases. The CDR3 is 15 amino acids. Germline CDR1 is SGHDT and CDR2 is YYEEEE. V lost 3 bases and J lost 4; bases outside the gene matches: 6.

This clonotype was seen ten or more times. The chain joins TRBV6-6 to TRBJ2-1, with D perhaps matching TRBD2 (5 bases). Germline V gene data show CDR1 as MNHNY and CDR2 as SVGAGI (reference sequence). Trimming took off 8 bases at V and 9 bases at J, with 14 bases between the two ends. The CDR3 is made up of 12 amino acids. In DNA form, the CDR3 reads TGTGCCAGCGGACCCAGAGGGCGTGAGCAGTTCTTC. Its protein is CASGPRGREQFF.

This chain uses TRBV12-3 or TRBV12-4 with TRBJ2-1, with D possibly being TRBD1 (5 bases). The CDR3 is made up of 15 amino acids. The V end lost 11 bases, the J end lost 5 bases, and 22 bases lay between the germline ends. The CDR3 sequence is CAGSSSQRGNNEQFF. The CDR3 DNA reads as TGTGCCGGCTCCTCCAGCCAAAGGGGTAACAATGAGCAGTTCTTC.

This clonotype has only a few counts. The gene calls are TRBV20-1 and TRBJ2-7, with D possibly TRBD2 on 6 matching bases. CDR3 length: 18 residues. Germline CDR1 and CDR2: DFQATT and SNEGSKA (reference sequence). Trimming removed 6 bases at V and 2 bases at J, with 29 bases between. CDR3 sequence reads: CSADKDLLANSLPYEQYF. The CDR3 nucleotides read TGCAGTGCCGACAAGGATTTGCTAGCGAATAGCTTACCCTACGAGCAGTACTTC.

This clonotype was picked up a small number of times. The V gene is TRBV4-1, the J gene TRBJ2-4; D is ambiguous. CDR3 length: 18 amino acids. Germline V CDR1 and CDR2: MGHRA, YSYEKL. Trimming shortened V by 0 bases and J by 0 bases, and 15 bases separated the two germline ends. CDR3 DNA sequence: TGCGCCAGCAGCCAAGATCAAGGTCCTGGAATAGCCAAAAACATTCAGTACTTC. This translates into CASSQDQGPGIAKNIQYF.

This clonotype was detected ten times or more. The chain recombines TRBV5-1 with TRBJ2-3; maybe TRBD2 (5 bases). This CDR3 is built from 13 residues. V was clipped by 1 base and J by 4 bases, with 7 bases between them. Germline-derived CDR1 and CDR2 are SGHRS and YFSETQ. This chain's CDR3 is CASSLQRPDTQYF. As DNA, the CDR3 is TGCGCCAGCAGCTTGCAGCGGCCAGATACGCAGTATTTT.

Ten or more counts support this clonotype. This chain joins TRBV3-1 and TRBJ1-4, with D uncertain. Trimming shortened V by 4 bases and J by 7 bases, and 13 bases separated the two germline ends. Germline assignment: CDR1 LGHDT and CDR2 YNNKEL (reference sequence). This CDR3 spans 14 amino acids. The CDR3 reads CASSPAGTGEKLFF. In DNA, the CDR3 is TGTGCCAGCAGCCCCGCGGGTACCGGTGAAAAACTGTTTTTT.

This chain uses TRBV5-1 with TRBJ1-1; 7 bases fit TRBD1. V lost 4 bases to trimming and J lost 5 bases; unmatched junction nucleotides: 14. In germline, CDR1 is SGHRS, CDR2 YFSETQ. There are 16 residues in the CDR3. The CDR3 region is CASSPGGRGAWTEAFF. DNA for the CDR3: TGCGCCAGCAGCCCAGGGGGTAGGGGAGCCTGGACTGAAGCTTTCTTT.

The V gene is TRBV10-1, the J gene TRBJ2-1, with 10 bases matching TRBD2. Germline V gene data show CDR1 as WNHNN and CDR2 as SYGVQD (reference sequence). This CDR3 is built from 14 residues. V lost 0 bases to trimming and J lost 9 bases; unmatched junction nucleotides: 2. The CDR3: CASSESSGRIEQFF. In DNA form, the CDR3 reads TGCGCCAGCAGTGAGTCTAGCGGGAGGATTGAGCAGTTCTTC.

In this sample, this clonotype turned up a few times. The junction does not match germline at one end; this may be a read error. V usage is TRBV11-2 and J usage is TRBJ1-4; D uncertain. This CDR3 comprises 12 residues. The germline CDR1 and CDR2 sequences are SGHAT and FQNNGV. Here the CDR3 reads CASSLEREKLFF. The CDR3 DNA sequence: TGTGCCAGCAGCCTAGAACGGGAAAAACTGTTTTTT. Filled out from reference TRBV11-2 and TRBJ1-4, the complete variable domain reads EAGVAQSPRYKIIEKRQSVAFWCNPISGHATLYWYQQILGQGPKLLIQFQNNGVVDDSQLPKDRFSAERLKGVDSTLKIQPAKLEDSAVYLCASSLEREKLFFGSGTQLSVL.

The sample holds many counts of this clonotype. The V and J genes are TRBV20-1 and TRBJ2-7; D remains ambiguous. The length of the CDR3 is 14 residues. CDR1 is DFQATT and CDR2 is SNEGSKA in the germline V gene (reference sequence). Trimming pared 0 bases from V and 2 bases from J, leaving 11 bases between. CDR3 sequence (DNA): TGCAGTGCTAGAGATCCCACTAAACCCTACGAGCAGTACTTC. It translates to CSARDPTKPYEQYF.

The chain combines TRBV3-1 with TRBJ2-5, with unresolved D. The germline CDR1 and CDR2 sequences are LGHDT and YNNKEL (reference sequence). V was pared by 4 bases and J by 7 bases, with 16 bases between. This CDR3 region has 14 residues. Here the CDR3 reads CASSPGPVPGTQYF. CDR3 bases: TGTGCCAGCAGCCCAGGCCCGGTTCCTGGGACCCAGTACTTC.

This clonotype was detected only a few times. V and J are TRBV2 and TRBJ2-5; the match to TRBD2 covers 9 bases. This CDR3 contains 15 residues. Unmatched junction bases numbered 7, after V lost 3 bases and J lost 5 bases. Looked up from germline, CDR1 is SNHLY and CDR2 is FYNNEI. The CDR3 nucleotides read TGTGCCAGCAGTGAGGGAGCGGGAGGTTGGGAGACCCAGTACTTC. It translates to CASSEGAGGWETQYF. Together with reference TRBV2 and TRBJ2-5, the CDR3 gives the full variable domain: EPEVTQTPSHQVTQMGQEVILRCVPISNHLYFYWYRQILGQKVEFLVSFYNNEISEKSEIFDDQFSVERPDGSNFTLKIRSTKLEDSAMYFCASSEGAGGWETQYFGPGTRLLVL.

This clonotype was found a few times. V and J are TRBV5-1 and TRBJ2-1; TRBD2 aligns across 12 bases. Losses at the gene ends were 4 bases for V and 4 bases for J; bases not matched to a gene: 12. Per germline, CDR1 SGHRS and CDR2 YFSETQ. The CDR3 has 18 amino acids. The CDR3 is CASSQTSGRAGGYNEQFF. DNA for the CDR3: TGCGCCAGCAGCCAGACTAGCGGGAGAGCGGGGGGGTACAATGAGCAGTTCTTC.

The CDR3 spells CATSEFGGTQYF. DNA for the CDR3: TGTGCCACCAGTGAATTCGGGGGGACCCAGTACTTC. This chain joins TRBV24-1 and TRBJ2-5, with a tentative D call TRBD2 (6 bases). This CDR3 has 12 residues. With 4 bases removed from V and 7 bases from J, the gap between germline ends came to 9 bases. The V gene's germline CDR1 is KGHDR and CDR2 SFDVKD.

In this sample, this clonotype turned up a few times. The rearrangement uses TRBV3-1 and TRBJ1-5; a possible D gene is TRBD1 (6 bases). The V end was cut by 1 base, the J end by 0 bases, with 7 bases between. This CDR3 spans 15 amino acids. Germline CDR1 LGHDT, CDR2 YNNKEL (reference sequence). CDR3 DNA: TGTGCCAGCAGCCAAGCAGGGGATAGCAATCAGCCCCAGCATTTT. It is translated as CASSQAGDSNQPQHF.

This clonotype was found a few times. The chain's CDR3 is CSAKTGGLHGAEAFF. The CDR3, as DNA: TGCAGTGCAAAGACAGGGGGCCTACACGGAGCTGAAGCTTTCTTT. This chain joins TRBV20-1 and TRBJ1-1, with 10 bases aligning to TRBD1. V lost 6 bases to trimming and J lost 6 bases; unmatched junction nucleotides: 13. The CDR3 extends over 15 amino acids. Germline V gene sequence: CDR1 DFQATT, CDR2 SNEGSKA (reference sequence).

V gene TRBV2 combines with J gene TRBJ2-1; the D gene is possibly TRBD2 (6 bases). The CDR3 spans 15 residues. CDR1 SNHLY and CDR2 FYNNEI come from the germline V gene. The ends were cut back, 7 bases at V and 7 bases at J, with 20 bases in the middle. This CDR3 is CASTREVPIPNEQFF. The CDR3 coding sequence is TGTGCCAGCACGAGGGAGGTCCCTATCCCAAATGAGCAGTTCTTC.

This clonotype has a count of ten or more. DNA for the CDR3: TGTGCCAGCAGCCCTAGCGGGATAGTAGGCGAGCAGTACTTC. Translated, it gives CASSPSGIVGEQYF. The chain recombines TRBV12-3 or TRBV12-4 with TRBJ2-7, with TRBD2 identical over 9 bases. V lost 6 bases and J lost 6; bases outside the gene matches: 9. There are 14 residues in the CDR3.

A few counts support this clonotype. The chain uses TRBV29-1 and TRBJ2-3, with a possible D match to TRBD2 (6 bases). The V gene's germline CDR1 is SQVTM and CDR2 ANQGSEA. This CDR3 comprises 12 residues. The CDR3 is CSGEEGTDTQYF. The CDR3 nucleotides are TGCAGTGGGGAGGAGGGAACAGATACGCAGTATTTT.

The J gene is TRBJ2-1, the V gene TRBV5-1, with 14 bases lining up with TRBD2. Germline V CDR1 and CDR2: SGHRS, YFSETQ. V was clipped by 4 bases and J by 6 bases; unmatched bases: 9. The CDR3 sequence is 17 residues long. The CDR3 reads CASSAGLAGVGGNEQFF. The CDR3 DNA reads as TGCGCCAGCAGCGCGGGACTAGCGGGAGTAGGTGGCAATGAGCAGTTCTTC. Variable domain in full (rest from reference TRBV5-1 and TRBJ2-1): KAGVTQTPRYLIKTRGQQVTLSCSPISGHRSVSWYQQTPGQGLQFLFEYFSETQRNKGNFPGRFSGRQFSNSRSEMNVSTLELGDSALYLCASSAGLAGVGGNEQFFGPGTRLTVL.

The V call is TRBV9, the J call TRBJ1-6; the D is unclear. Germline-derived CDR1 and CDR2 are SGDLS and YYNGEE. This CDR3 contains 14 residues. V was trimmed by 0 bases and J by 6 bases, leaving 7 bases between them. CDR3 nucleotides: TGTGCCAGCAGCGTAGGGGTCAGTAATTCACCCCTCCACTTT. This encodes CASSVGVSNSPLHF.

In this sample, this clonotype turned up a few times. The V and J genes are TRBV18 and TRBJ2-7, with D perhaps matching TRBD1 (6 bases). Per the germline V gene, CDR1 is KGHSH and CDR2 is LQKENI. V shed 3 bases and J shed 1 base, with 16 bases lying between them. CDR3 size: 16 residues. This CDR3 reads CASSPNQQGISYEQYF. The DNA of the CDR3 is TGTGCCAGCTCACCGAACCAACAGGGAATTTCCTACGAGCAGTACTTC.